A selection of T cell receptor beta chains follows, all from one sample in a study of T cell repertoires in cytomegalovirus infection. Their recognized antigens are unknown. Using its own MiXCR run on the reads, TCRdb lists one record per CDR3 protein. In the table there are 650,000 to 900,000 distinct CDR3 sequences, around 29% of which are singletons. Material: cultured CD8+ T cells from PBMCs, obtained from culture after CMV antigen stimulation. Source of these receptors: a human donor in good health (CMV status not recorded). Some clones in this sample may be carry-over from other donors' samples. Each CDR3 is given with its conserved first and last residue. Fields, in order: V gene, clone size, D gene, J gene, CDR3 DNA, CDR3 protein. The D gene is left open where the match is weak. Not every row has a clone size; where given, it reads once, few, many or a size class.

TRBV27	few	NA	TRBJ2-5	TGTGCCAGCAGTTTCTACGACAAGGGCCGAGAGACCCAGTACTTC	CASSFYDKGRETQYF
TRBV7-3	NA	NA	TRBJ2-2	TGTGCCAGCAGCGCGCCGGACAGAGGAATTAGGGAGCTGTTTTTT	CASSAPDRGIRELFF
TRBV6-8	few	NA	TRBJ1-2	TGTGCCAGCAGTTACTTTAGGGGGTCGGGCTATGGCTACACCTTC	CASSYFRGSGYGYTF
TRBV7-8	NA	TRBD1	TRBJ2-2	TGTGCCAGCAGCGATAGGAGGACAGGGTCCGAGGAGCTGTTTTTT	CASSDRRTGSEELFF
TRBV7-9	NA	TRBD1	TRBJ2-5	TGTGCCAGCAGCTTAGCCCAAGGGACAGGGGCAGAGACCCAGTACTTC	CASSLAQGTGAETQYF
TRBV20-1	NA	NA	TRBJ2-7	TGCAGTGCTCGACGGACGGACTCCTACGAGCAGTACTTC	CSARRTDSYEQYF
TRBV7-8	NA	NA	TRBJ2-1	TGTGCCAGCGCGGTTTTACCCTACAATGAGCAGTTCTTC	CASAVLPYNEQFF
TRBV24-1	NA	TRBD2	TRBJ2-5	TGTGCCACCAGTGATTTCCCCCGGACTAGCGGGGGGCCGTACCAAGAGACCCAGTACTTC	CATSDFPRTSGGPYQETQYF
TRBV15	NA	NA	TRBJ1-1	TGTGCCACCAGTTCCCTGAGGGGGGCCACTGAAGCTTTCTTT	CATSSLRGATEAFF
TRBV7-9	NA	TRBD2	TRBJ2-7	TGTGCCAGCAGCGGATTACCGGGACTAGCGGGGGGGGTTCTCGAGCAGTACTTC	CASSGLPGLAGGVLEQYF
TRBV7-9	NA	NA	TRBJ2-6	TGTGCCAGCAGCCATAGGGCTGGGGCCAACGTCCTGACTTTC	CASSHRAGANVLTF
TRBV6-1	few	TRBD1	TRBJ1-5	TGTGCCAGCGCCGGACAGGGGTGGTATCAGCCCCAGCATTTT	CASAGQGWYQPQHF
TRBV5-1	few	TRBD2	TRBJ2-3	TGCGCCAGCAGCCCGCGGGGACTAGCGGGGGGGCAGGGCGCAGATACGCAGTATTTT	CASSPRGLAGGQGADTQYF
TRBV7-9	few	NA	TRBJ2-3	TGTGCCAGCAGCTTGAACACAGAGACTAGCACAGATACGCAGTATTTT	CASSLNTETSTDTQYF
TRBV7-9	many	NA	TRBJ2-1	TGTGCCAGCAGACGAAACGGGGGTGAGCAGTTCTTC	CASRRNGGEQFF
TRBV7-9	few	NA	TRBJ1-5	TGTGCCAGCAGGTCAGGTAGCAATCAGCCCCAGCATTTT	CASRSGSNQPQHF
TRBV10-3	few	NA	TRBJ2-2	TGTGCCATACCCGGGACTCCCAACACCGGGGAGCTGTTTTTT	CAIPGTPNTGELFF
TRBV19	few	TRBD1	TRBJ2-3	TGTGCCAGTGGGGGTTGGACAGGTCCCTCGTACACAGATACGCAGTATTTT	CASGGWTGPSYTDTQYF
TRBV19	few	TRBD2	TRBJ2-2	TGTGCCAGTGCGGGGGAGAACACCGGGGAGCTGTTTTTT	CASAGENTGELFF
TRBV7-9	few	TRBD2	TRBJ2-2	TGTGCCAGCAGCCCGACTGACGGGGTAGCGGGAGTCACCGGGGAGCTGTTTTTT	CASSPTDGVAGVTGELFF
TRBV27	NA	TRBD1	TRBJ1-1	TGTGCCAGCAGTTCCTGGGACAGCCTACTAGGGAACACTGAAGCTTTCTTT	CASSSWDSLLGNTEAFF
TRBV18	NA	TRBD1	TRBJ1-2	TGTGCCAGCTCACCACCGACAGGGAGAGGCTATGGCTACACCTTC	CASSPPTGRGYGYTF
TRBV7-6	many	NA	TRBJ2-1	TGTGCCAGCAGCCCGACGGGTGGACTCGGAAATGAGCAGTTCTTC	CASSPTGGLGNEQFF
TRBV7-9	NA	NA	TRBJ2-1	TGTGCCAGCAGGGCCTACAATGAGCAGTTCTTC	CASRAYNEQFF
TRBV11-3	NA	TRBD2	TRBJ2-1	TGTGCCAGCAGCTTACTAGCGGGGAGCCTACATGAGCAGTTCTTC	CASSLLAGSLHEQFF
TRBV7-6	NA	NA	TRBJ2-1	TGTGCCAGCAGCAGGAGTCCCGAGGGTGAGCAGTTCTTC	CASSRSPEGEQFF
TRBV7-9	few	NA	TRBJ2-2	TGTGCCACCCCCTGGATAGCAGGGACGAACACCGGGGAGCTGTTTTTT	CATPWIAGTNTGELFF
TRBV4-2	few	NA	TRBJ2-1	TGTGCCAGCAGCCAAGTAATAGACAATGAGCAGTTCTTC	CASSQVIDNEQFF
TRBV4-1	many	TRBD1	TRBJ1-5	TGCGCCAGCAGCCAAGCGGGACAGGGGTTGCAGCCCCAGCATTTT	CASSQAGQGLQPQHF
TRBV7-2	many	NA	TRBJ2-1	TGTGCCAGCAGCCCCGGACCCTACAATGAGCAGTTCTTC	CASSPGPYNEQFF
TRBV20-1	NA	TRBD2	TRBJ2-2	TGCAGTGCGGGACTAGCGGGGAACACCGGGGAGCTGTTTTTT	CSAGLAGNTGELFF
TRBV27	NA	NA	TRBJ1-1	TGTGCCAGCAGTTTAGCCGTGAGCACTGAAGCTTTCTTT	CASSLAVSTEAFF
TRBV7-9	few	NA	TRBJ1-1	TGTGCCAGCAGCGACGAACGGGCTGAAGCTTTCTTT	CASSDERAEAFF
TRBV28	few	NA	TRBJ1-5	TGTGCCAGCAGACAGGGAAGGACTAATCAGCCCCAGCATTTT	CASRQGRTNQPQHF
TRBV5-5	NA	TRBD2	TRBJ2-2	TGTGCCAGCAGCATCCGGACTAGCGGGGGGGCCGCCGGGGAGCTGTTTTTT	CASSIRTSGGAAGELFF
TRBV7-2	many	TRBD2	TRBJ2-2	TGTGCCAGCACCCCCCGAGGGTCAAGCGGGAGGAACACCGGGGAGCTGTTTTTT	CASTPRGSSGRNTGELFF
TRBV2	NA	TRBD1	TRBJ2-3	TGTGCCAGCAGACCTGGACAGGAGCCAGATACGCAGTATTTT	CASRPGQEPDTQYF
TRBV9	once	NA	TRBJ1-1	TGTGCCAGCAGCGTAGAAGGTCACACTGAAGCTTTCTTT	CASSVEGHTEAFF
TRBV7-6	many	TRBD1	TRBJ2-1	TGTGCCAGCAGCCAACAGACAGGGACCGTTTTTCTTGAGCAGTTCTTC	CASSQQTGTVFLEQFF
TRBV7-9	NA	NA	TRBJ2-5	TGTGCCAGCAGCTCGATGGGGGGGCTAGAGACCCAGTACTTC	CASSSMGGLETQYF
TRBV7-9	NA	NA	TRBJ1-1	TGTGCCAGCAGCCCGAAGGGGCAGAACACTGAAGCTTTCTTT	CASSPKGQNTEAFF
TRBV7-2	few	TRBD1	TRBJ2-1	TGTGCCAGCAGCTCCCGGGACAGGGATTTCCATGAGCAGTTCTTC	CASSSRDRDFHEQFF